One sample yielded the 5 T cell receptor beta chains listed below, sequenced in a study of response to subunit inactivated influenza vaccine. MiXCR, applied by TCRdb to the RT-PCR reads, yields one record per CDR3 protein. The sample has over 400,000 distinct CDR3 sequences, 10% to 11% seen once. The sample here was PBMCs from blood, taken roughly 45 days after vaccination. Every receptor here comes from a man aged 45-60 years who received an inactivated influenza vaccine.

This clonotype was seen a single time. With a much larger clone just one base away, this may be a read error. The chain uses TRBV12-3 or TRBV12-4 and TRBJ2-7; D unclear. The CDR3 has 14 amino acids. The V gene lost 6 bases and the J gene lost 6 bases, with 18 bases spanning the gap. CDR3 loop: CASSRRKETPEQYF. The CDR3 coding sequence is TGTGCCAGCAGCCGTCGGAAAGAAACCCCCGAGCAGTACTTC.

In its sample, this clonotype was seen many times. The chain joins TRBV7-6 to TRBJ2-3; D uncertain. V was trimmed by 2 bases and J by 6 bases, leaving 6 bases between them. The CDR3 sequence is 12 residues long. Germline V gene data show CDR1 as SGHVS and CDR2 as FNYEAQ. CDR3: CASSLSYDTQYF. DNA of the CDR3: TGTGCCAGCAGCTTATCATACGATACGCAGTATTTT.

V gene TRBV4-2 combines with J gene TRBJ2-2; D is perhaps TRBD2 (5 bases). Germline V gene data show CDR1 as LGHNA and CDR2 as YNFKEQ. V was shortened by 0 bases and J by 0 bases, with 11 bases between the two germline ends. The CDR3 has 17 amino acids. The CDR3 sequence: CASSQERRATNTGELFF. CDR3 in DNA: TGTGCCAGCAGCCAAGAAAGGCGGGCCACGAACACCGGGGAGCTGTTTTTT.

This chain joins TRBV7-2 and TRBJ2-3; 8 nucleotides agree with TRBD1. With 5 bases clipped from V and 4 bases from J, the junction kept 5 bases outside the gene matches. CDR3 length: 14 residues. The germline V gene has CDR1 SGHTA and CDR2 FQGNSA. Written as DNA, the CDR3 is TGTGCCAGCAGCCCGGGACAGGCAGCAGATACGCAGTATTTT. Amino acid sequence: CASSPGQAADTQYF.

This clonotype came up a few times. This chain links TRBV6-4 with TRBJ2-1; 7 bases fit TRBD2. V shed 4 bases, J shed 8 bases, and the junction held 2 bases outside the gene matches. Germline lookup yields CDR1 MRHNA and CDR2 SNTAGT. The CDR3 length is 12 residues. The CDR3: CASSASGDEQFF. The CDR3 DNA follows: TGTGCCAGCAGTGCTAGCGGCGATGAGCAGTTCTTC.